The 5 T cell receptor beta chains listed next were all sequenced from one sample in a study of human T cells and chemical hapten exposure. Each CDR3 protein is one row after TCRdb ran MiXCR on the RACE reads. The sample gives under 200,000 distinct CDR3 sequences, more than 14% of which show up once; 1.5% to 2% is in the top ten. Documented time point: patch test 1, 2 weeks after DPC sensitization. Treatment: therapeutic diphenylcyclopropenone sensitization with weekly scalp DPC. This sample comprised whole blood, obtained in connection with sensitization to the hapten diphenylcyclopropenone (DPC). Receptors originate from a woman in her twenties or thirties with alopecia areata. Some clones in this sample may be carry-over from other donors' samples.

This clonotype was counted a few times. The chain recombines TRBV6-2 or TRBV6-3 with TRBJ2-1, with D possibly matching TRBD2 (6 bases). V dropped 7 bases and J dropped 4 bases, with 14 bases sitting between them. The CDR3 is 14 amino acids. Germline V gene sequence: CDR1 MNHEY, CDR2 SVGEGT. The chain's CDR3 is CASTQPGLYNEQFF. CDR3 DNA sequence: TGTGCCAGCACCCAACCAGGACTATACAATGAGCAGTTCTTC.

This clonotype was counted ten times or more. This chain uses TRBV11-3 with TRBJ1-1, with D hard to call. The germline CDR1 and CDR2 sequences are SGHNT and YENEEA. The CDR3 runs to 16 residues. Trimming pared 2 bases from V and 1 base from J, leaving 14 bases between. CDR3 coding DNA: TGTGCCAGCAGCTTATTTCAGTGGCAGCCGAACACTGAAGCTTTCTTT. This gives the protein CASSLFQWQPNTEAFF.

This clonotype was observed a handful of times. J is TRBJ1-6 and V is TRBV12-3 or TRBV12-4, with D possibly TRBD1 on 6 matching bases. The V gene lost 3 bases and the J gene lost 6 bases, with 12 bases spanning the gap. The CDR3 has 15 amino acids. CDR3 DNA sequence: TGTGCCAGCAGTTTGAAGGGGGGAGGTAATTCACCCCTCCACTTT. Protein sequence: CASSLKGGGNSPLHF.

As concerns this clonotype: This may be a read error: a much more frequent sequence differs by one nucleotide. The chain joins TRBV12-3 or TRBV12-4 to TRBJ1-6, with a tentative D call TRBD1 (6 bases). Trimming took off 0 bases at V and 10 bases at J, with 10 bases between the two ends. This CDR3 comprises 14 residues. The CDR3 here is CASSLAGGRSPLHF. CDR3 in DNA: TGTGCCAGCAGTTTAGCGGGGGGCAGATCACCCCTCCACTTT.

CDR3 DNA sequence: TGTGCCAGCAGTCCAACAGGGGGAGGGGAAAAACTGTTTTTT. It is translated as CASSPTGGGEKLFF. This sequence joins TRBV28 and TRBJ1-4; TRBD1 aligns across 8 bases. After removal of 5 bases from V and 8 bases from J, the junction contained 7 bases not matched to a gene. In germline, CDR1 is MDHEN, CDR2 SYDVKM. CDR3 length: 14 residues.